The rows below give T cell receptor beta chains drawn from one sample of a study of blood T cells in healthy people across ages. Each CDR3 protein is one row after TCRdb ran MiXCR on the 5' RACE reads. Among some 1,500,000 distinct CDR3 sequences listed, approximately 43% were seen once. The sequenced material came from blood. These receptors originate from a woman aged 18-35 years in good health. Each CDR3 is given with its conserved first and last residue. A D gene is named only where the DNA matches it firmly. The size entry is marked missing in some rows and otherwise reads once, few, many or a size class.

-,17,-,TRBJ2-1,TRBV3-1,TGTGCCAGCAGCCAAGATCTTCTGGGTTGGGCCTACAATGAGCAGTTCTTC,CASSQDLLGWAYNEQFF
-,14,-,TRBJ1-6,TRBV16,TGTGCCAGCAGCCAATCGTTAAAGAATTCACCCCTCCACTTT,CASSQSLKNSPLHF
many,12,-,TRBJ1-2,TRBV10-3,TGTGCCATCAGTGACAGGAACTATGGCTACACCTTC,CAISDRNYGYTF
few,17,TRBD2,TRBJ2-3,TRBV6-6,TGTGCCAGCAGTTACTCGGCTAGCGGATATAGCACAGATACGCAGTATTTT,CASSYSASGYSTDTQYF
-,12,-,TRBJ2-5,TRBV7-2,TGTGCCAGCAGCTTAGATCACTGGGCCCAGTACTTC,CASSLDHWAQYF
few,15,-,TRBJ2-1,TRBV5-1,TGCGCCAGCAGCTTGGCCGAGCTAGGGTACAATGAGCAGTTCTTC,CASSLAELGYNEQFF
-,16,-,TRBJ2-3,TRBV27,TGTGCCAGCAGTTCCTCTGGGCCGTGGAACACAGATACGCAGTATTTT,CASSSSGPWNTDTQYF
-,14,TRBD1,TRBJ2-2,TRBV29-1,TGCAGCGTAGCCGGGACAGAGAACACCGGGGAGCTGTTTTTT,CSVAGTENTGELFF
-,17,TRBD1,TRBJ2-3,TRBV12-3/TRBV12-4,TGTGCCAGCAGCGTCAGTGACAGGGTATGGGGCACAGATACGCAGTATTTT,CASSVSDRVWGTDTQYF
-,14,-,TRBJ1-5,TRBV10-2,TGCGCCAGCAGTGGACGGAATAGCAATCAGCCCCAGCATTTT,CASSGRNSNQPQHF
-,16,-,TRBJ1-2,TRBV5-1,TGCGCCAGCAGCATAACTACAGGGATCGAAAACTATGGCTACACCTTC,CASSITTGIENYGYTF
-,15,-,TRBJ1-4,TRBV4-3,TGCGCCAGCAGCCAAGAGGGGGGGCTCAGTGAAAAACTGTTTTTT,CASSQEGGLSEKLFF
-,16,-,TRBJ2-3,TRBV20-1,TGCAGTGCTAGAGCTAACCGCAGGAGGATCGGGCATACGCAGTATTTT,CSARANRRRIGHTQYF
-,15,-,TRBJ2-1,TRBV7-3,TGTGCCAGCGGCTTAACTCCGGGGTTAGGCAATGAGCAGTTCTTC,CASGLTPGLGNEQFF
-,13,-,TRBJ2-7,TRBV4-3,TGCGCCAGCAGCCAAGGGTTTACCTACGAGCAGTACTTC,CASSQGFTYEQYF
-,13,-,TRBJ2-5,TRBV14,TGTGCCAGCAGCCAACACTCGGGAGAGACCCAGTACTTC,CASSQHSGETQYF
-,15,TRBD2,TRBJ2-7,TRBV12-3/TRBV12-4,TGTGCCAGCAGTTTTGGGGCAGGGAGGGCATACGAGCAGTACTTC,CASSFGAGRAYEQYF
-,11,TRBD2,TRBJ2-7,TRBV12-3/TRBV12-4,TGTGCCAGCAGTTTAAGACTAGCTCAGTACTTC,CASSLRLAQYF
-,14,-,TRBJ2-7,TRBV10-3,TGTGCCATCAGTGAGTCGGGGCTCTCCAATGAGCAGTACTTC,CAISESGLSNEQYF
-,17,-,TRBJ1-2,TRBV6-5,TGTGCCAGCAGTTCCTTCGTGAGGAAGGGGATTAAGTATGGCTACACCTTC,CASSSFVRKGIKYGYTF
-,14,TRBD2,TRBJ2-7,TRBV7-2,TGTGCCGGCAGCTTAAATGGACTAGTCAATGAGCAGTACTTC,CAGSLNGLVNEQYF
once,17,-,TRBJ1-4,TRBV6-4,TGTGCCAGCAGTGACTCGATACTGACGCGGAAATTTGAAAAACTGTTTTTT,CASSDSILTRKFEKLFF
many,14,-,TRBJ2-7,TRBV20-1,TGCAGTGCTAGAGATCGAAGAGGCTCCTACGAGCAGTACTTC,CSARDRRGSYEQYF
few,14,-,TRBJ1-1,TRBV4-1,TGCGCCAGCAGCCCGGCTGGGCCCAGAGTTGAAGCTTTCTTT,CASSPAGPRVEAFF
-,14,-,TRBJ2-3,TRBV5-6,TGTGCCAGCAGGATTTATAGGTATCCAGATACGCAGTATTTT,CASRIYRYPDTQYF
-,14,TRBD1,TRBJ1-1,TRBV7-2,TGTGCCAGCAGCGACAGGGGGCCCTGGACTGAAGCTTTCTTT,CASSDRGPWTEAFF
-,13,-,TRBJ1-1,TRBV4-3,TGCGCCAGCAGCCAGGGCATGGGATCTGAAGCTTTCTTT,CASSQGMGSEAFF
few,14,TRBD2,TRBJ2-5,TRBV7-9,TGTGCCAGCAGCTTAGAACTAGCGAGGGAGACCCAGTACTTC,CASSLELARETQYF
-,16,-,TRBJ1-2,TRBV4-3,TGCGCCAGCAGCCAAGATCCGCAGGCAGGCGACTATGGCTACACCTTC,CASSQDPQAGDYGYTF
-,15,-,TRBJ1-2,TRBV9,TGTGCCAGCAGCAGGGTGACTACTTATAACTATGGCTACACCTTC,CASSRVTTYNYGYTF
-,14,-,TRBJ1-1,TRBV7-9,TGTGCCAGCAGCTTGGAACGGTTGAGCACTGAAGCTTTCTTT,CASSLERLSTEAFF
few,13,TRBD2,TRBJ2-1,TRBV29-1,TGCAGCGTTGAGCGGGAGGGAGGGTATGAGCAGTTCTTC,CSVEREGGYEQFF
-,17,TRBD1,TRBJ2-7,TRBV10-3,TGTGCCATCAGTGACCCATCTAAATACAGGGGCCCCTACGAGCAGTACTTC,CAISDPSKYRGPYEQYF
-,13,-,TRBJ1-1,TRBV11-2,TGTGCCAGTACCCTTCCGGGGTTCACTGAAGCTTTCTTT,CASTLPGFTEAFF
-,15,TRBD1,TRBJ1-2,TRBV6-1,TGTGCCAGCAGCGCTGGACAGGGAGACACCTATGGCTACACCTTC,CASSAGQGDTYGYTF
-,17,TRBD1,TRBJ2-2,TRBV4-2,TGTGCCAGCAGCCAACACCGGACAGGCTTGAACACCGGGGAGCTGTTTTTT,CASSQHRTGLNTGELFF
few,14,TRBD1,TRBJ2-1,TRBV12-3/TRBV12-4,TGTGCCAGCAGTCCTTCGGGACAGAGGAATGAGCAGTTCTTC,CASSPSGQRNEQFF
few,16,-,TRBJ1-4,TRBV4-1,TGCGCCAGCAGCCAAGGGTCAGCGACGGTAAATGAAAAACTGTTTTTT,CASSQGSATVNEKLFF
few,14,-,TRBJ2-1,TRBV27,TGTGCCAGCAGTTTATACGGCCAGGGCAATGAGCAGTTCTTC,CASSLYGQGNEQFF